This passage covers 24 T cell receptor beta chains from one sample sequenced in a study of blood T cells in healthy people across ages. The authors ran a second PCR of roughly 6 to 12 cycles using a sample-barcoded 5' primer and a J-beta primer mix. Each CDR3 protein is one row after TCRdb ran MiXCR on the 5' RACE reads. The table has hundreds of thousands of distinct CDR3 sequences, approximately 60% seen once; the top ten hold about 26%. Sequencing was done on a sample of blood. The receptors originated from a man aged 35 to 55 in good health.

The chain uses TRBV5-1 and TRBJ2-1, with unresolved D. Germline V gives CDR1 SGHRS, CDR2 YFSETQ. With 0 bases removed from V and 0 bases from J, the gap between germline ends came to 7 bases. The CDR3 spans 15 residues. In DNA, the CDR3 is TGCGCCAGCAGCTTGGGCTCCAACTCCTACAATGAGCAGTTCTTC. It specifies CASSLGSNSYNEQFF.

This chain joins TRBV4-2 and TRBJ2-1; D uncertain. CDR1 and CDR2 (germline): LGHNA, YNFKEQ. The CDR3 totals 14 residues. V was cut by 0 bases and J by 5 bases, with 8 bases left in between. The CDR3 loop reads CASSQDGVDNEQFF. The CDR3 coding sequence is TGTGCCAGCAGCCAAGATGGCGTAGACAATGAGCAGTTCTTC.

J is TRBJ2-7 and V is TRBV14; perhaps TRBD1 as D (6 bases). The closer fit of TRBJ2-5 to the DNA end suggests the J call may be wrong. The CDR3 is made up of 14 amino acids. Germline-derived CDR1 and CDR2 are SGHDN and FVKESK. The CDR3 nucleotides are TGTGCCAGCAGAAGGGGGTGGATAGGAGAGACCCAGTACTTC. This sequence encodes CASRRGWIGETQYF.

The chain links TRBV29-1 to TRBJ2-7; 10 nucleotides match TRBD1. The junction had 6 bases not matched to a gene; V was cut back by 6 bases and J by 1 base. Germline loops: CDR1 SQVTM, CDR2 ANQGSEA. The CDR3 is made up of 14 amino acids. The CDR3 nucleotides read TGCAGCGTGGGGGGGGGACAGGGGTCCTACGAGCAGTACTTC. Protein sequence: CSVGGGQGSYEQYF.

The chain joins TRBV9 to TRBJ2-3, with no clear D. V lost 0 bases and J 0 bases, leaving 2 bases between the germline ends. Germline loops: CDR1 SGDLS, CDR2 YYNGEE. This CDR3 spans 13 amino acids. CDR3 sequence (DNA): TGTGCCAGCAGCGTAGTGAGCACAGATACGCAGTATTTT. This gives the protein CASSVVSTDTQYF.

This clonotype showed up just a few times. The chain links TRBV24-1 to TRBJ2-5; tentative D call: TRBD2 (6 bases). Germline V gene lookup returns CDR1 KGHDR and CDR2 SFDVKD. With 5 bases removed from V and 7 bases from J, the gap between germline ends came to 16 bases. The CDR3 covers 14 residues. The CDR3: CATSAAEGSGTQYF. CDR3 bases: TGTGCCACCAGTGCCGCGGAGGGTAGCGGGACCCAGTACTTC.

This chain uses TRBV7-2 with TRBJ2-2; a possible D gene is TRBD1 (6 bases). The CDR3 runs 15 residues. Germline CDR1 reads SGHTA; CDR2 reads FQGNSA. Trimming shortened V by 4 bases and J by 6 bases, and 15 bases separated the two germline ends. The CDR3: CASSSLNRVSGELFF. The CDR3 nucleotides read TGTGCCAGCAGCTCCCTAAACAGGGTCTCCGGGGAGCTGTTTTTT.

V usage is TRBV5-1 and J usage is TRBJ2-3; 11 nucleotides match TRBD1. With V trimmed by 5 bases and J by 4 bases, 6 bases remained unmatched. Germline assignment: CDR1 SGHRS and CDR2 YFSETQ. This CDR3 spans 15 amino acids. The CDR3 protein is CASRFGTGGADTQYF. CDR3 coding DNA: TGCGCCAGCAGATTTGGGACAGGGGGGGCAGATACGCAGTATTTT.

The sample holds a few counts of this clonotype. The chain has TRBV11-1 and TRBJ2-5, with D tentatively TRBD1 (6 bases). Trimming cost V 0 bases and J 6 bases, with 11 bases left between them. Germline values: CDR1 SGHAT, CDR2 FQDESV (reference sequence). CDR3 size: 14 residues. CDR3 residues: CASSLAVGGKTQYF. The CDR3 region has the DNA TGTGCCAGCAGCTTAGCAGTAGGGGGAAAGACCCAGTACTTC.

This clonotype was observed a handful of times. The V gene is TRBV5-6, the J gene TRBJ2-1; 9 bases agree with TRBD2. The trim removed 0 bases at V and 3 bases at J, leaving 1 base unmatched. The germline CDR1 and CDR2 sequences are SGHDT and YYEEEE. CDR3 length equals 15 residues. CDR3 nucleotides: TGTGCCAGCAGCTTGGGACTAGCGGTCTACAATGAGCAGTTCTTC. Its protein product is CASSLGLAVYNEQFF. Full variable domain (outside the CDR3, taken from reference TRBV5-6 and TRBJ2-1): DAGVTQSPTHLIKTRGQQVTLRCSPKSGHDTVSWYQQALGQGPQFIFQYYEEEERQRGNFPDRFSGHQFPNYSSELNVNALLLGDSALYLCASSLGLAVYNEQFFGPGTRLTVL.

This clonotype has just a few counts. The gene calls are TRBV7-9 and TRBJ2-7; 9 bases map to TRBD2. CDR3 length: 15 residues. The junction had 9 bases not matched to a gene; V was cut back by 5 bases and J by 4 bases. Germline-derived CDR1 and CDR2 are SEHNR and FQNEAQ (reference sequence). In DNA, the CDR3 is TGTGCCAGCAGCCCCAGGGTTAGCGGGAGTTACGAGCAGTACTTC. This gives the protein CASSPRVSGSYEQYF.

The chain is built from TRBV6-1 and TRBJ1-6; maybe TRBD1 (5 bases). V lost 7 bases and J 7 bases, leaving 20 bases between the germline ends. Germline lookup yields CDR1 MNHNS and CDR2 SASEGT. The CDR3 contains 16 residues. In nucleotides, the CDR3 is TGTGCCAGCACCGATCGAGGGGCGATGGGGAATTCACCCCTCCACTTT. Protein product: CASTDRGAMGNSPLHF.

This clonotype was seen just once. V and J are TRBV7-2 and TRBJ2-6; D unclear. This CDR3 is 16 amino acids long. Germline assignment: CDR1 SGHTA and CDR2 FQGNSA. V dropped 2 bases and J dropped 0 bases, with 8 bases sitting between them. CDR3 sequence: CASSLYASSGANVLTF. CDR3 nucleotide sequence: TGTGCCAGCAGCTTATACGCCTCCTCTGGGGCCAACGTCCTGACTTTC.

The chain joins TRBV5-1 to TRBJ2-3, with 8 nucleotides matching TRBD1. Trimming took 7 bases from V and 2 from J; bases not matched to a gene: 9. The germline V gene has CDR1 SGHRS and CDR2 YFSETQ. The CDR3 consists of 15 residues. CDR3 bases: TGCGCCAGCGGACAGGGCAAGACTTACACAGATACGCAGTATTTT. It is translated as CASGQGKTYTDTQYF.

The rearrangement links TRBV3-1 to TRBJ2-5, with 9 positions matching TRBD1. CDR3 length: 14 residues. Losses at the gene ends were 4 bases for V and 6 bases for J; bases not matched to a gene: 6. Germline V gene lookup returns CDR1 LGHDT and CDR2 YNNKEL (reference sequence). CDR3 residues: CASSLDRGSKTQYF. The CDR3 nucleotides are TGTGCCAGCAGCCTTGACAGGGGGTCGAAGACCCAGTACTTC.

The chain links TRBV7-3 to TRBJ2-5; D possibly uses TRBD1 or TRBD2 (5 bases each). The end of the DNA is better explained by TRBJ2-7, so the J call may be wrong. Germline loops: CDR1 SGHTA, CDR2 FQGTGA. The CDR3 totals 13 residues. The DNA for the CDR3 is TGTGCCAGCAGCTTAACTATGGGGGTCGAGCAGTACTTC. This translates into CASSLTMGVEQYF.

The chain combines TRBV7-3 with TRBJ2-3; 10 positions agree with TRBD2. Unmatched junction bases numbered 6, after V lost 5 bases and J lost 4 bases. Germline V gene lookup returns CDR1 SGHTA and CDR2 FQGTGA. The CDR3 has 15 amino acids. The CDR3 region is CASSTRSGGADTQYF. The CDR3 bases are TGTGCCAGCAGCACCCGGAGCGGGGGGGCAGATACGCAGTATTTT.

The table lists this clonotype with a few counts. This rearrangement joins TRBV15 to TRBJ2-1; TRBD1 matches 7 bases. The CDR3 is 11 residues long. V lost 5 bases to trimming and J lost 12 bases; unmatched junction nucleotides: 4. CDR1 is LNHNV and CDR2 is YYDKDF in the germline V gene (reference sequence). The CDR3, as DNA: TGTGCCACCAGCGGGTCAGGGGGGCAGTTCTTC. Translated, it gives CATSGSGGQFF.

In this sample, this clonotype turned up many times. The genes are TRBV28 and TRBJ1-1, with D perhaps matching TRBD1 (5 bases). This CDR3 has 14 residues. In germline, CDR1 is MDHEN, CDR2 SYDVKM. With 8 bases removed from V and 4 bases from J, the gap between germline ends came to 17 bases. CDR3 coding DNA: TGTGCCAGCGTTACCGGGGACGGGGCCACTGAAGCTTTCTTT. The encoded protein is CASVTGDGATEAFF.

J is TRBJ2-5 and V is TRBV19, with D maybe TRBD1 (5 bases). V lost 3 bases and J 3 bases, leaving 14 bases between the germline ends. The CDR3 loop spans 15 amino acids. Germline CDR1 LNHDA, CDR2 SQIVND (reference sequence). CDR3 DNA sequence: TGTGCCAGTAGTATCCCCCTGTTAGGGGAAGAGACCCAGTACTTC. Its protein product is CASSIPLLGEETQYF.

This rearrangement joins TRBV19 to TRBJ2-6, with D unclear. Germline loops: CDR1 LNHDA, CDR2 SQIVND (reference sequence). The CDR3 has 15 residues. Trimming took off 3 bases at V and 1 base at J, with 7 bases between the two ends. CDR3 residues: CASSIPGSGANVLTF. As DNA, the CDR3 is TGTGCCAGTAGTATCCCCGGGTCTGGGGCCAACGTCCTGACTTTC.

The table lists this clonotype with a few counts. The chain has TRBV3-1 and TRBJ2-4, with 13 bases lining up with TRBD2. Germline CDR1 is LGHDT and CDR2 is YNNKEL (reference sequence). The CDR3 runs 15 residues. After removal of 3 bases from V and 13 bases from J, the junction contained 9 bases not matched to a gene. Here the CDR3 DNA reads TGTGCCAGCAGCCACCCCGGGACTAGCGGGATTGGGCAGTACTTC. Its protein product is CASSHPGTSGIGQYF. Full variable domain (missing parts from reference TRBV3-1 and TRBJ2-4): DTAVSQTPKYLVTQMGNDKSIKCEQNLGHDTMYWYKQDSKKFLKIMFSYNNKELIINETVPNRFSPKSPDKAHLNLHINSLELGDSAVYFCASSHPGTSGIGQYFGAGTRLSVL.

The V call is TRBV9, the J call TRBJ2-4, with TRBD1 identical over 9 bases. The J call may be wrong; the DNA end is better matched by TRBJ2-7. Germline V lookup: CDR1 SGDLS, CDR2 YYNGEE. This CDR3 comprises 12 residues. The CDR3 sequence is CASSVTGGEQYF. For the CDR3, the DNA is TGTGCCAGCAGCGTGACAGGGGGCGAGCAGTACTTC.

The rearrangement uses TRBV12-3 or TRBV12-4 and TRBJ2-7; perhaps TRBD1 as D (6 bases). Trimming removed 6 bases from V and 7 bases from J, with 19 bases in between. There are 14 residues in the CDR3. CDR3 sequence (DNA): TGTGCCAGCAGCAACCGGGACAATCCTAGGGAGCAGTACTTC. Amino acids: CASSNRDNPREQYF.